Following are 20 T cell receptor beta chains from one sample sequenced in a study of a mutant IDH1 vaccine in newly diagnosed glioma. The repertoire was sequenced with immunoSEQ multiplex PCR; TCRdb's copy has only in-frame clones and lacks some. The sample contains 50,000 or so clones, around 85% of which appear only once. The time point is: week 47, end of study. It was 300 ug of mutant IDH1 20-mer peptide that made up each vaccine dose, given with topical imiquimod. These receptors' targets are unknown. The source material was PBMCs, sampled from a glioma patient whose treatment included an IDH1 peptide vaccine. These receptors originate from a woman in her thirties with glioma. Some clones in this sample may be carry-over from other donors' samples.

This rearrangement joins TRBV2 to TRBJ1-5; weak D call: TRBD1 (6 bases). The V end lost 6 bases, the J end lost 6 bases, and 21 bases lay between the germline ends. The CDR3 is 16 residues long. Germline CDR1 and CDR2: SNHLY and FYNNEI. The CDR3 nucleotides read TGTGCCAGCAGACTTTTTAATACAGGGATAACTCAGCCCCAGCATTTT. As protein: CASRLFNTGITQPQHF.

The J gene is TRBJ1-3, the V gene TRBV10-3, with TRBD1 matching 7 bases. Germline-derived CDR1 and CDR2 are ENHRY and SYGVKD. This CDR3 comprises 12 residues. V shed 10 bases, J shed 2 bases, and the junction held 2 bases outside the gene matches. The DNA for the CDR3 is TGTGCCACCCAGGGGGCTGGAAACACCATATATTTT. Translating it yields CATQGAGNTIYF.

This clone has just one count. This sequence joins TRBV4-2 and TRBJ2-2; D is ambiguous. The CDR3 consists of 16 residues. The germline V gene encodes CDR1 LGHNA and CDR2 YNFKEQ. V gave up 0 bases and J gave up 0 bases, with 8 bases separating them. CDR3: CASSQELAANTGELFF. The CDR3 nucleotides are TGTGCCAGCAGCCAAGAATTAGCTGCGAACACCGGGGAGCTGTTTTTT.

The sample holds a few counts of this clone. The same CDR3 can be traced to other DNA sequences in this sample. The V gene is TRBV19, the J gene TRBJ1-2, with D possibly TRBD1 on 5 matching bases. Germline CDR1 and CDR2: LNHDA and SQIVND (reference sequence). V dropped 3 bases and J dropped 6 bases, with 8 bases sitting between them. The length of the CDR3 is 12 residues. The CDR3 loop is CASSIGGDGYTF. The CDR3 nucleotides are TGTGCCAGTAGTATTGGGGGAGATGGCTACACCTTC.

This clone was counted once. The genes are TRBV14 and TRBJ2-3; 14 bases match TRBD2. In germline, CDR1 is SGHDN, CDR2 FVKESK. The junction had 22 bases not matched to a gene; V was cut back by 3 bases and J by 8 bases. The CDR3 contains 21 residues. The CDR3 here is CASSHPTPGTSGSWAWVTQYF. In nucleotides, the CDR3 is TGTGCCAGCAGCCACCCTACCCCCGGGACTAGCGGGAGCTGGGCCTGGGTTACGCAGTATTTT.

The J gene is TRBJ1-4, the V gene TRBV2; D is possibly TRBD1 (5 bases). Trimming cost V 7 bases and J 8 bases, with 20 bases left between them. CDR1 and CDR2 from the germline V gene are SNHLY and FYNNEI. There are 15 residues in the CDR3. The CDR3 nucleotides are TGTGCCAGCACAAACCTTAGGGACCCGGAGGAAAAACTGTTTTTT. Translating gives CASTNLRDPEEKLFF.

J is TRBJ2-7 and V is TRBV27; D could derive from TRBD1 or TRBD2 (7 bases each). The CDR3 is 14 residues long. Trimming cost V 3 bases and J 2 bases, with 11 bases left between them. CDR1 MNHEY and CDR2 SMNVEV come from the germline V gene (reference sequence). DNA for the CDR3: TGTGCCAGCAGTTTGACAGGGAGGGCCTACGAGCAGTACTTC. Translating it yields CASSLTGRAYEQYF.

This sequence joins TRBV9 and TRBJ2-3, with 7 bases aligning to TRBD2. The germline V gene has CDR1 SGDLS and CDR2 YYNGEE. This CDR3 has 16 amino acids. V gave up 3 bases and J gave up 1 base; unmatched junction bases: 8. The CDR3 loop is CASSASGTGGTDTQYF. DNA of the CDR3: TGTGCCAGCAGCGCCAGCGGGACGGGAGGCACAGATACGCAGTATTTT.

The rearrangement uses TRBV10-1 and TRBJ2-7; D possibly corresponds to TRBD2 (5 bases). CDR1 is WNHNN, CDR2 SYGVQD, per germline (reference sequence). The germline V and J ends were trimmed by 3 bases and 7 bases, with 16 bases remaining between them. The length of the CDR3 is 14 residues. The CDR3 sequence is CASSDPRLGGEQYF. The CDR3 nucleotides read TGCGCCAGCAGTGACCCGAGACTCGGAGGTGAGCAGTACTTC.

The chain recombines TRBV27 with TRBJ1-5, with D tentatively TRBD1 (5 bases). V dropped 6 bases and J dropped 7 bases, with 10 bases sitting between them. Germline CDR1 MNHEY, CDR2 SMNVEV (reference sequence). There are 12 residues in the CDR3. CDR3 amino acids: CASSQQGQPQHF. The CDR3, as DNA: TGTGCCAGCAGCCAGCAGGGACAGCCCCAGCATTTT.

The V and J genes are TRBV4-1 and TRBJ2-7, with 7 bases identical to TRBD2. The CDR3 loop spans 14 amino acids. Germline lookup yields CDR1 MGHRA and CDR2 YSYEKL. With V trimmed by 0 bases and J by 5 bases, 4 bases remained unmatched. The CDR3 loop is CASSQDSLADEQYF. The CDR3 DNA follows: TGCGCCAGCAGCCAAGATAGCCTAGCGGACGAGCAGTACTTC.

V is TRBV30 and J is TRBJ1-4; D unclear. Germline CDR1 and CDR2: GTSNPN and SVGIG (reference sequence). This CDR3 comprises 13 residues. The V gene lost 0 bases and the J gene lost 6 bases, with 8 bases spanning the gap. The CDR3 loop reads CAWSVLGDEKLFF. Written as DNA, the CDR3 is TGTGCCTGGAGTGTCTTGGGCGATGAAAAACTGTTTTTT.

The chain combines TRBV6-5 with TRBJ1-1, with D possibly matching TRBD1 (5 bases). There are 14 residues in the CDR3. V lost 5 bases, J lost 3 bases, and 13 bases lay in between. Germline CDR1 reads MNHEY; CDR2 reads SVGAGI. The CDR3 here is CASSGTGTYTEAFF. The CDR3 nucleotides read TGTGCCAGCAGTGGGACCGGGACCTACACTGAAGCTTTCTTT.

The chain combines TRBV5-6 with TRBJ1-1; a weak D match, TRBD1 (5 bases). The CDR3 runs 14 residues. Germline V CDR1 and CDR2: SGHDT, YYEEEE. V was shortened by 0 bases and J by 2 bases, with 8 bases between the two germline ends. The CDR3 protein is CASSLGQFNTEAFF. CDR3 nucleotides: TGTGCCAGCAGCTTGGGACAGTTCAACACTGAAGCTTTCTTT.

The chain carries TRBV1 and TRBJ2-1; the DNA was not compared with TRBD2, the D call given in the table. TRBV1 is a known pseudogene. This CDR3 region has 17 residues. This CDR3 is CTSSQCGLAGPYNEQFF. CDR3 in DNA: TGCACCAGCAGCCAATGTGGGCTAGCGGGCCCTTACAATGAGCAGTTCTTC.

The chain joins TRBV5-1 to TRBJ1-1; D remains unclear. Germline assignment: CDR1 SGHRS and CDR2 YFSETQ. This CDR3 comprises 14 residues. V gave up 4 bases and J gave up 6 bases, with 16 bases separating them. CDR3 bases: TGCGCCAGCAGCACCGGTAAGGGTCCCCCTGAAGCTTTCTTT. It encodes CASSTGKGPPEAFF.

The genes are TRBV4-2 and TRBJ1-1; D might be TRBD1 (5 bases). Germline V lookup: CDR1 LGHNA, CDR2 YNFKEQ. Trimming stripped 0 bases from V and 11 bases from J, with 13 bases between. The CDR3 is 13 residues long. CDR3 sequence reads: CASSQEESSGAFF. The CDR3 DNA sequence: TGTGCCAGCAGCCAAGAGGAATCCTCAGGGGCTTTCTTT.

This sequence joins TRBV7-6 and TRBJ2-1; D uncertain. Germline lookup yields CDR1 SGHVS and CDR2 FNYEAQ. V gave up 5 bases and J gave up 0 bases, with 14 bases separating them. This CDR3 comprises 16 residues. This chain's CDR3 is CASSRDLPSSYNEQFF. CDR3 in DNA: TGTGCCAGCAGCCGAGACCTGCCTAGCTCCTACAATGAGCAGTTCTTC.

The chain carries TRBV19 and TRBJ1-1; 8 nucleotides line up with TRBD1. Per the germline V gene, CDR1 is LNHDA and CDR2 is SQIVND (reference sequence). J gave up 3 bases and V 7 bases, and 7 bases lay outside the gene matches. This CDR3 spans 14 amino acids. This chain's CDR3 is CASTYTGGHTEAFF. The CDR3 DNA follows: TGTGCCAGTACCTACACAGGGGGGCACACTGAAGCTTTCTTT.

This clone was seen a single time. The gene calls are TRBV2 and TRBJ1-5, with a weak D call TRBD1 (5 bases). Germline CDR1 and CDR2: SNHLY and FYNNEI. The CDR3 runs to 14 residues. V was clipped by 3 bases and J by 4 bases, with 10 bases between them. CDR3: CASSDPGGNQPQHF. CDR3 nucleotides: TGTGCCAGCAGTGACCCGGGGGGAAATCAGCCCCAGCATTTT.